This passage covers 17 T cell receptor beta chains from one sample sequenced in a study of early T cells in non-severe SARS-CoV-2 infection. TCRdb reprocessed the 5' RACE reads with MiXCR, giving one entry per CDR3 protein. The sample lists about 33,000 distinct CDR3 sequences, around 7% seen once, with under 5% in the top ten. Input material: whole blood. All receptors come from an adult who was a healthcare worker with PCR-confirmed SARS-CoV-2 infection or an uninfected control (not recorded which).

The gene calls are TRBV20-1 and TRBJ2-7; a possible D gene is TRBD2 (6 bases). CDR1 and CDR2 from the germline V gene are DFQATT and SNEGSKA (reference sequence). The CDR3 sequence is 14 residues long. The V end was cut by 0 bases, the J end by 4 bases, with 13 bases between. CDR3 nucleotides: TGCAGTGCTAGAGAGGGCGGGGAAACGTACGAGCAGTACTTC. Protein product: CSAREGGETYEQYF.

This clonotype was detected many times. V is TRBV29-1 and J is TRBJ2-5, with 11 bases aligning to TRBD1. Germline trimming cut 6 bases from V and 4 bases from J; bases unmatched to any gene: 1. Germline values: CDR1 SQVTM, CDR2 ANQGSEA. There are 12 residues in the CDR3. CDR3 coding DNA: TGCAGCGTGGGACAGGGGGGAGAGACCCAGTACTTC. Translated, it gives CSVGQGGETQYF.

This clonotype occurred a few times. The rearrangement uses TRBV18 and TRBJ2-7; D gene ambiguous. CDR3 size: 14 residues. Trimming pared 3 bases from V and 5 bases from J, leaving 14 bases between. Germline assignment: CDR1 KGHSH and CDR2 LQKENI. CDR3 bases: TGTGCCAGCTCACCTAGCAGAGATGGGGACGAGCAGTACTTC. It is translated as CASSPSRDGDEQYF.

Comments on this clonotype: It may be a read error: a sequence one base away is much more abundant. The chain joins TRBV7-3 to TRBJ2-3; the D is unclear. Trimming cost V 6 bases and J 2 bases, with 9 bases left between them. Germline CDR1 is SGHTA and CDR2 is FQGTGA. The CDR3 runs to 13 residues. In DNA form, the CDR3 reads TGTGCCAGCAGTAGGAGAATCACAGATACGCAGTATTTT. It is translated as CASSRRITDTQYF.

This clonotype was observed many times. V gene TRBV18 combines with J gene TRBJ2-1; tentative D call: TRBD1 (6 bases). The CDR3 loop spans 14 amino acids. CDR1 is KGHSH and CDR2 is LQKENI in the germline V gene. V dropped 1 base and J dropped 5 bases, with 9 bases sitting between them. CDR3 sequence (DNA): TGTGCCAGCTCACCACTTGACAGGAACAATGAGCAGTTCTTC. Its translation is CASSPLDRNNEQFF.

In its sample, this clonotype was seen many times. V and J are TRBV5-4 and TRBJ2-7, with 11 bases identical to TRBD2. Germline V gene sequence: CDR1 SGHNT, CDR2 YYREEE (reference sequence). V lost 5 bases, J lost 3 bases, and 4 bases stayed unmatched. The CDR3 is 14 residues long. CDR3 coding DNA: TGTGCCAGCAGAAGAACTAGCGGGAGCTACGAGCAGTACTTC. Residues: CASRRTSGSYEQYF.

In its sample, this clonotype was seen many times. This rearrangement joins TRBV24-1 to TRBJ2-1, with D uncertain. Germline V gene data show CDR1 as KGHDR and CDR2 as SFDVKD. This CDR3 is 16 amino acids long. Trimming shortened V by 5 bases and J by 1 base, and 14 bases separated the two germline ends. The CDR3 DNA sequence: TGTGCCACCAGTGTGTCAAGATTCGGGTCCTACAATGAGCAGTTCTTC. Its protein is CATSVSRFGSYNEQFF.

This clonotype was recorded a few times. V and J are TRBV9 and TRBJ1-1; D unclear. The germline V and J ends were trimmed by 0 bases and 1 base, with 7 bases remaining between them. CDR1 is SGDLS and CDR2 is YYNGEE in the germline V gene. This CDR3 has 14 residues. This CDR3 reads CASSVGSGNTEAFF. For the CDR3, the DNA is TGTGCCAGCAGCGTAGGTTCGGGGAACACTGAAGCTTTCTTT.

The chain has TRBV18 and TRBJ2-1; 9 bases are shared with TRBD2. This CDR3 comprises 16 residues. The germline V gene has CDR1 KGHSH and CDR2 LQKENI. Losses at the gene ends were 6 bases for V and 7 bases for J; bases not matched to a gene: 13. For the CDR3, the DNA is TGTGCCAGCTCGGCTAGCGGGGTCCCAGGGTCTAATGAGCAGTTCTTC. It encodes CASSASGVPGSNEQFF.

This clonotype was observed at least ten times. V is TRBV6-6 and J is TRBJ1-5; 7 bases match TRBD1. The ends lost 5 bases at V and 6 bases at J; junction bases unmatched: 13. CDR3 size: 16 residues. The germline CDR1 and CDR2 sequences are MNHNY and SVGAGI (reference sequence). In DNA, the CDR3 is TGTGCCAGCAGTCCCCAACAGGGCACAGGGGCTCAGCCCCAGCATTTT. It codes for CASSPQQGTGAQPQHF.

This clonotype was recorded many times. The chain carries TRBV4-1 and TRBJ2-7; TRBD1 aligns across 10 bases. Germline values: CDR1 MGHRA, CDR2 YSYEKL. V shed 4 bases, J shed 4 bases, and the junction held 7 bases outside the gene matches. The CDR3 length is 15 residues. The CDR3 nucleotides are TGCGCCAGCAGCCTTTCGAGACAGGGGGCTTACGAGCAGTACTTC. It encodes CASSLSRQGAYEQYF.

This clonotype was seen at least ten times. J is TRBJ2-1 and V is TRBV7-9; D call uncertain. Germline-derived CDR1 and CDR2 are SEHNR and FQNEAQ (reference sequence). V was cut by 11 bases and J by 10 bases, with 24 bases left in between. The CDR3 extends over 14 amino acids. CDR3 loop: CAPEELGPIKEQFF. In nucleotides, the CDR3 is TGTGCCCCAGAGGAGCTAGGGCCAATCAAGGAGCAGTTCTTC.

The CDR3 is CASSPNEVGGPIYTEQFF. The CDR3 region has the DNA TGTGCCAGCAGCCCTAATGAAGTGGGAGGGCCGATCTATACTGAGCAGTTCTTC. The chain employs TRBV7-9 and TRBJ2-1, with 7 bases aligning to TRBD2. The V segment lost 5 bases and the J segment 9 bases; nucleotides outside the gene matches: 22. Per germline, CDR1 SEHNR and CDR2 FQNEAQ (reference sequence). CDR3 size: 18 residues.

This clonotype has ten or more counts. This chain links TRBV7-2 with TRBJ1-5; a weak D match, TRBD1 (6 bases). CDR1 is SGHTA, CDR2 FQGNSA, per germline. The CDR3 has 14 amino acids. The V and J ends lost 6 bases and 3 bases respectively, with 12 bases between them. CDR3 DNA sequence: TGTGCCAGCAGTTTCGGGACACACAATCAGCCCCAGCATTTT. Amino acids: CASSFGTHNQPQHF.

Ten or more counts support this clonotype. The rearrangement links TRBV5-1 to TRBJ2-7; TRBD2 is a possible D gene (6 bases). V was clipped by 3 bases and J by 0 bases, with 10 bases between them. This CDR3 comprises 14 residues. Germline CDR1 reads SGHRS; CDR2 reads YFSETQ. The CDR3 nucleotides are TGCGCCAGCAGCTCGGGACTCAGCTCCTACGAGCAGTACTTC. Translated: CASSSGLSSYEQYF.

This clonotype was found many times. This chain uses TRBV21-1 with TRBJ2-7; the table's D call, TRBD1, was not checked against the DNA. TRBV21-1 represents a pseudogene. The CDR3 is 15 residues long. This CDR3 reads CASSPPGTGIYEQYF. CDR3 DNA sequence: TGTGCCAGCAGCCCCCCCGGGACAGGGATATACGAGCAGTACTTC.

The gene calls are TRBV29-1 and TRBJ2-5; maybe TRBD1 (5 bases). The length of the CDR3 is 13 residues. V gave up 5 bases and J gave up 5 bases, with 15 bases separating them. CDR1 is SQVTM and CDR2 is ANQGSEA in the germline V gene. CDR3 amino acids: CSVSIRVRETQYF. The CDR3 DNA reads as TGCAGCGTTAGTATCAGGGTGAGGGAGACCCAGTACTTC.